Each of the 18 T cell receptor beta chains below was sequenced from the same sample in a study of beta chain features in type 1 diabetes. Investigators reverse transcribed all isolated RNA, so they sequenced expressed TCRB transcripts. Data came from immunoSEQ multiplex PCR; TCRdb stores just in-frame clones and leaves some out. The table lists 900,000 or so clones, 15% to 20% of them singletons, with around 0.02% in the top ten. The sample consisted of naive CD4+ T cells from blood. The receptors come from a woman aged 18-29 years in good health.

The rearrangement joins TRBV5-1 to TRBJ1-5; no clear D. Trimming cost V 4 bases and J 3 bases, with 14 bases left between them. The CDR3 runs to 15 residues. From germline, CDR1 is SGHRS and CDR2 YFSETQ. The CDR3 protein is CASSPGGQDNQPQHF. The CDR3 DNA reads TGCGCCAGCAGCCCGGGAGGGCAGGACAATCAGCCCCAGCATTTT. The entire variable domain, with the rest obtained from reference TRBV5-1 and TRBJ1-5, is as follows: KAGVTQTPRYLIKTRGQQVTLSCSPISGHRSVSWYQQTPGQGLQFLFEYFSETQRNKGNFPGRFSGRQFSNSRSEMNVSTLELGDSALYLCASSPGGQDNQPQHFGDGTRLSIL.

Only a few counts were recorded for this clone. The chain carries TRBV6-1 and TRBJ1-2, with D perhaps matching TRBD1 (6 bases). This CDR3 is built from 12 residues. Trimming removed 6 bases at V and 8 bases at J, with 13 bases between. Germline V lookup: CDR1 MNHNS, CDR2 SASEGT. The CDR3 loop is CASSIQGAGYTF. The CDR3 DNA reads as TGTGCCAGCAGCATACAGGGTGCGGGCTACACCTTC.

This clone was found a few times. J is TRBJ2-7 and V is TRBV4-3; 11 nucleotides line up with TRBD2. Germline V gene sequence: CDR1 LGHNA, CDR2 YSLEER. The CDR3 is 15 residues long. The V and J ends lost 4 bases and 3 bases, in that order; junction bases with no gene match: 5. CDR3 region: CASSPGTSGFYEQYF. CDR3 nucleotides: TGCGCCAGCAGCCCTGGGACTAGCGGATTCTACGAGCAGTACTTC.

V is TRBV12-5 and J is TRBJ2-3; TRBD2 matches 8 bases. This CDR3 region has 18 residues. The ends lost 0 bases at V and 0 bases at J; junction bases unmatched: 8. Germline V lookup: CDR1 LGHNT, CDR2 FRNRAP. The CDR3 loop is CASGLVLGLAASTDTQYF. The DNA of the CDR3 is TGTGCTAGTGGTTTGGTACTCGGACTAGCAGCTAGCACAGATACGCAGTATTTT. The variable domain in full, with the rest retrieved from reference TRBV12-5 and TRBJ2-3, is DARVTQTPRHKVTEMGQEVTMRCQPILGHNTVFWYRQTMMQGLELLAYFRNRAPLDDSGMPKDRFSAEMPDATLATLKIQPSEPRDSAVYFCASGLVLGLAASTDTQYFGPGTRLTVL.

This clone was seen only a few times. V gene TRBV28 combines with J gene TRBJ1-5; D might be TRBD1 (5 bases). Trimming pared 6 bases from V and 1 base from J, leaving 19 bases between. The CDR3 consists of 17 residues. The germline gives CDR1 MDHEN, CDR2 SYDVKM. The CDR3 nucleotides read TGTGCCAGCAGCCCTTGGGGGGGTTTTCAGAGCAATCAGCCCCAGCATTTT. This translates into CASSPWGGFQSNQPQHF.

This chain joins TRBV28 and TRBJ2-5; possibly TRBD1 for D (6 bases). The CDR3 extends over 12 amino acids. Trimming cost V 10 bases and J 2 bases, with 11 bases left between them. The germline gives CDR1 MDHEN, CDR2 SYDVKM. CDR3 loop: CATTGIQETQYF. In DNA form, the CDR3 reads TGTGCCACGACAGGAATACAAGAGACCCAGTACTTC.

This clone was seen only a few times. The CDR3 is CASSLVWNSPSYEQYF. The CDR3 coding sequence is TGTGCCAGCAGCTTAGTATGGAACTCCCCATCCTACGAGCAGTACTTC. The J gene is TRBJ2-7, the V gene TRBV13; D is unclear. V was cut by 1 base and J by 1 base, with 14 bases left in between. The CDR3 totals 16 residues. Per the germline V gene, CDR1 is PRHDT and CDR2 is FYEKMQ (reference sequence).

This clone appeared a few times. This chain connects TRBV5-4 to TRBJ2-3, with D possibly matching TRBD2 (5 bases). V lost 0 bases, J lost 6 bases, and 17 bases lay in between. Germline V gene lookup returns CDR1 SGHNT and CDR2 YYREEE (reference sequence). This CDR3 region has 16 residues. CDR3 residues: CASSLAPGGTGDTQYF. The CDR3 DNA reads as TGTGCCAGCAGCTTGGCCCCCGGCGGAACGGGGGATACGCAGTATTTT.

On this clone: In the same sample, other DNA sequences code for this CDR3. This chain joins TRBV7-2 and TRBJ2-7, with a weak D call TRBD1 (6 bases). Germline V gene lookup returns CDR1 SGHTA and CDR2 FQGNSA. This CDR3 contains 14 residues. V was shortened by 1 base and J by 2 bases, with 9 bases between the two germline ends. CDR3 sequence reads: CASSLGGGPYEQYF. The DNA of the CDR3 is TGTGCCAGCAGCTTAGGAGGGGGACCCTACGAGCAGTACTTC.

V is TRBV9 and J is TRBJ1-5; tentatively, D is TRBD1 (5 bases). The CDR3 totals 17 residues. Germline CDR1 and CDR2: SGDLS and YYNGEE. Trimming cost V 2 bases and J 6 bases, with 21 bases left between them. Written as DNA, the CDR3 is TGTGCCAGCAGCGTGGACGCTGACCTTGGGGGTAGTCAGCCCCAGCATTTT. This sequence encodes CASSVDADLGGSQPQHF.

Of note for this clone: In the same sample, other DNA sequences code for this CDR3. The genes are TRBV18 and TRBJ2-2; D is uncertain. The CDR3 spans 12 residues. The germline V gene encodes CDR1 KGHSH and CDR2 LQKENI. The V and J ends lost 2 bases and 6 bases respectively, with 4 bases between them. The CDR3 coding sequence is TGTGCCAGCTCACCAGTCCCCGGGGAGCTGTTTTTT. It codes for CASSPVPGELFF. Drawing the rest from reference TRBV18 and TRBJ2-2, the complete variable domain is NAGVMQNPRHLVRRRGQEARLRCSPMKGHSHVYWYRQLPEEGLKFMVYLQKENIIDESGMPKERFSAEFPKEGPSILRIQQVVRGDSAAYFCASSPVPGELFFGEGSRLTVL.

The sample holds a few counts of this clone. V is TRBV2 and J is TRBJ1-2; 9 bases map to TRBD1. V dropped 4 bases and J dropped 3; count of bases not matched to a gene: 0. CDR3 size: 13 residues. Germline V gene lookup returns CDR1 SNHLY and CDR2 FYNNEI. The CDR3 bases are TGTGCCAGCAGTGGACAGGGGGACTATGGCTACACCTTC. It is translated as CASSGQGDYGYTF.

The V and J genes are TRBV15 and TRBJ2-3; D is possibly TRBD2 (5 bases). The CDR3 totals 16 residues. Trimming stripped 5 bases from V and 2 bases from J, with 17 bases between. The V gene's germline CDR1 is LNHNV and CDR2 YYDKDF (reference sequence). The CDR3 DNA is TGTGCCACCAGCCGAAGGACTCACCCAACCACAGATACGCAGTATTTT. Its translation is CATSRRTHPTTDTQYF.

The chain employs TRBV11-1 and TRBJ2-7, with TRBD1 identical over 7 bases. Germline-derived CDR1 and CDR2 are SGHAT and FQDESV (reference sequence). This CDR3 is built from 15 residues. J was trimmed by 3 bases and V by 4 bases; bases with no gene match: 9. The CDR3 sequence is CASSSAPGQSYEQYF. The DNA for the CDR3 is TGTGCCAGCAGCTCAGCGCCGGGACAGAGCTACGAGCAGTACTTC.

The sample holds a few counts of this clone. The V and J genes are TRBV5-6 and TRBJ2-3, with D possibly being TRBD1 or TRBD2 (6 bases each). The length of the CDR3 is 11 residues. V was cut by 2 bases and J by 9 bases, with 7 bases left in between. Germline V CDR1 and CDR2: SGHDT, YYEEEE. Here the CDR3 DNA reads TGTGCCAGCAGCTTAGGGGGGACGCAGTATTTT. As protein: CASSLGGTQYF.

This clone occurred a few times. This chain links TRBV9 with TRBJ2-1; 11 bases are shared with TRBD2. This CDR3 is 14 amino acids long. Germline CDR1 reads SGDLS; CDR2 reads YYNGEE. V shed 4 bases, J shed 5 bases, and the junction held 2 bases outside the gene matches. CDR3 nucleotides: TGTGCCAGCAGCCCGGGACTAGCGGACAATGAGCAGTTCTTC. Translated: CASSPGLADNEQFF.

This clone was picked up a small number of times. The chain uses TRBV11-2 and TRBJ1-2; D perhaps matches TRBD1 (6 bases). The V gene lost 2 bases and the J gene lost 6 bases, with 13 bases spanning the gap. Germline V gives CDR1 SGHAT, CDR2 FQNNGV. The CDR3 extends over 14 amino acids. The CDR3: CASSLRWTADGYTF. The DNA of the CDR3 is TGTGCCAGCAGCTTACGGTGGACAGCGGATGGCTACACCTTC.

J is TRBJ2-1 and V is TRBV15, with 11 positions matching TRBD2. V lost 1 base to trimming and J lost 6 bases; unmatched junction nucleotides: 5. The length of the CDR3 is 16 residues. The germline gives CDR1 LNHNV, CDR2 YYDKDF (reference sequence). The CDR3 sequence is CATSRVLLAGGNEQFF. For the CDR3, the DNA is TGTGCCACCAGCAGAGTACTCCTAGCGGGAGGCAATGAGCAGTTCTTC.